This TCR beta chain originates from a study of blood T cell repertoires in COVID-19. Study-wide context: Samples representing acute and convalescent COVID-19 were sourced from the United States, Italy and Spain. In each case, the material was cDNA or gDNA derived from T cells, B-cell-depleted T cells, or PBMCs.

Trimming cost V 7 bases and J 6 bases, with 13 bases left between them. This CDR3 region has 13 residues. Germline lookup yields CDR1 LGHNT and CDR2 FRNRAP. Resolution of symptoms, clearance, or two negative PCRs was present in recovered Cohort 3 donors. Per the original data handling: Researchers report that nucleated cell counts were estimated from reference gene primer amplification. Data came from immunoSEQ multiplex PCR; TCRdb stores just in-frame clones and leaves some out. The D gene and trimming were derived from the DNA, and the V and J assignments and clone size from that table. Seen here are 150,000 to 200,000 clones, under 85% observed once, and the top ten hold 12%.

V and J are TRBV12-5 and TRBJ1-5; weak D call: TRBD1 (6 bases). The receptor was derived from a man aged 50-60 years who had recovered from COVID-19. Material: PBMCs or T cells enriched from blood (not recorded which). The CDR3 protein is CASARGGGQPQHF. The CDR3 bases are TGTGCTAGTGCCCGGGGGGGCGGTCAGCCCCAGCATTTT.